The 32 T cell receptor beta chains listed next were all sequenced from one sample in a study of cytomegalovirus exposure and HLA in healthy donors. With 60 Vbeta and 13 Jbeta primers, the PCR was carried out. Libraries were prepared by immunoSEQ multiplex PCR; TCRdb keeps only in-frame clonotypes and omits some of them. The table includes fewer than 150,000 clones, about 64% detected once. Sequencing was carried out using PBMCs. The receptors originated from a man aged 18-30 years in good health and CMV-seropositive.

The rearrangement uses TRBV5-1 and TRBJ2-3; perhaps TRBD2 as D (6 bases). V lost 4 bases and J 0 bases, leaving 6 bases between the germline ends. Per the germline V gene, CDR1 is SGHRS and CDR2 is YFSETQ. The CDR3 sequence is 13 residues long. CDR3 DNA sequence: TGCGCCAGCAGCGCGGGGAGCACAGATACGCAGTATTTT. It translates to CASSAGSTDTQYF.

The rearrangement joins TRBV19 to TRBJ2-1; 8 nucleotides line up with TRBD1. Trimming at V came to 5 bases and at J to 4 bases, leaving 7 bases not matched to a gene. The CDR3 runs 15 residues. CDR1 is LNHDA and CDR2 is SQIVND in the germline V gene (reference sequence). The CDR3 nucleotides are TGTGCCAGTAGTGCCCGACAGGGGACTTACAATGAGCAGTTCTTC. Translated: CASSARQGTYNEQFF.

The rearrangement uses TRBV27 and TRBJ1-2; 10 nucleotides agree with TRBD1. J was trimmed by 8 bases and V by 8 bases; bases with no gene match: 14. This CDR3 is 15 amino acids long. The germline V gene encodes CDR1 MNHEY and CDR2 SMNVEV (reference sequence). CDR3 sequence (DNA): TGTGCCAGCGGAAAGAGACAGGGGGCATTCTCAGGCTACACCTTC. Translated, it gives CASGKRQGAFSGYTF.

The J gene is TRBJ1-6, the V gene TRBV5-6; possible D gene TRBD1, 5 bases. CDR3 length: 16 amino acids. Deletions cut 1 base from V and 5 bases from J, with 13 bases between. Germline V gene sequence: CDR1 SGHDT, CDR2 YYEEEE. Here the CDR3 DNA reads TGTGCCAGCAGCTTGTCGGTGCAGGGCAATAATTCACCCCTCCACTTT. Translated: CASSLSVQGNNSPLHF.

This clone was observed a few times. V and J are TRBV18 and TRBJ2-1, with D perhaps TRBD1 (5 bases). Looked up from germline, CDR1 is KGHSH and CDR2 is LQKENI. V was cut by 5 bases and J by 15 bases, with 14 bases left in between. CDR3 length equals 11 residues. CDR3 amino acids: CASSDSQRGFF. The DNA for the CDR3 is TGTGCCAGCTCAGACAGCCAAAGGGGGTTCTTC.

This clone was detected only a few times. The chain combines TRBV12-5 with TRBJ1-2; D is unclear. This CDR3 spans 14 amino acids. V lost 4 bases, J lost 6 bases, and 15 bases lay in between. Germline CDR1 and CDR2: LGHNT and FRNRAP. The CDR3 protein is CASGSGADDNGYTF. The CDR3 region has the DNA TGTGCTAGTGGTTCCGGTGCGGATGATAATGGCTACACCTTC.

The chain links TRBV11-2 to TRBJ2-6; unclear D gene. The germline V gene has CDR1 SGHAT and CDR2 FQNNGV. CDR3 length: 15 residues. The V end was cut by 0 bases, the J end by 4 bases, with 7 bases between. DNA for the CDR3: TGTGCCAGCAGCTTAGAATCTAAAGGGGCCAACGTCCTGACTTTC. Translated: CASSLESKGANVLTF.

This clone was seen a single time. The genes are TRBV28 and TRBJ2-1; TRBD1 agrees at 10 bases. Germline CDR1 and CDR2: MDHEN and SYDVKM. The CDR3 has 15 residues. Germline trimming cut 6 bases from V and 8 bases from J; bases unmatched to any gene: 10. CDR3: CASSDRQGAWDEQFF. CDR3 DNA sequence: TGTGCCAGCAGCGACCGACAGGGGGCCTGGGATGAGCAGTTCTTC.

For the CDR3, the DNA is TGTGCCAGCAGCTTAAGGGTTGTGACAATCGGAACTGAAGCTTTCTTT. The encoded protein is CASSLRVVTIGTEAFF. The chain uses TRBV7-3 and TRBJ1-1; D unresolved. Germline loops: CDR1 SGHTA, CDR2 FQGTGA. The length of the CDR3 is 16 residues. The ends were cut back, 1 base at V and 5 bases at J, with 17 bases in the middle. The full variable domain, with the rest looked up from reference TRBV7-3 and TRBJ1-1, is GAGVSQTPSNKVTEKGKYVELRCDPISGHTALYWYRQSLGQGPEFLIYFQGTGAADDSGLPNDRFFAVRPEGSVSTLKIQRTERGDSAVYLCASSLRVVTIGTEAFFGQGTRLTVV.

The chain links TRBV6-6 to TRBJ1-1, with D possibly matching TRBD1 (5 bases). The CDR3 totals 14 residues. Germline V gene data show CDR1 as MNHNY and CDR2 as SVGAGI (reference sequence). Trimming shortened V by 4 bases and J by 4 bases, and 13 bases separated the two germline ends. CDR3 sequence reads: CASSLPQVPTEAFF. In DNA, the CDR3 is TGTGCCAGCAGTTTACCACAGGTTCCCACTGAAGCTTTCTTT.

This clone was recorded a few times. CDR3 DNA sequence: TGTGCCAGTAGTTCGAGGGCCCAAGAAGGGCAGTTCTTC. Amino acid sequence: CASSSRAQEGQFF. The chain uses TRBV19 and TRBJ2-1; tentatively, D is TRBD2 (5 bases). V lost 5 bases, J lost 12 bases, and 17 bases lay in between. The germline V gene has CDR1 LNHDA and CDR2 SQIVND (reference sequence). This CDR3 comprises 13 residues.

This chain uses TRBV5-1 with TRBJ1-6; a possible D gene is TRBD1 (5 bases). This CDR3 comprises 15 residues. With 0 bases removed from V and 10 bases from J, the gap between germline ends came to 14 bases. Germline CDR1 reads SGHRS; CDR2 reads YFSETQ. The CDR3 region is CASSLAGRGRSPLHF. As DNA, the CDR3 is TGCGCCAGCAGCTTGGCCGGGAGGGGTCGCTCACCCCTCCACTTT.

The chain has TRBV4-2 and TRBJ1-1, with D hard to call. Trimming left V 3 bases short and J 6 bases short, with 14 bases between. Germline loops: CDR1 LGHNA, CDR2 YNFKEQ. This CDR3 contains 14 residues. For the CDR3, the DNA is TGTGCCAGCAGCCATCGGTTTCGCATGGCTGAAGCTTTCTTT. It specifies CASSHRFRMAEAFF.

This clone has more than one count but fewer than ten. This CDR3 is CASSFARQETQYF. The CDR3 nucleotides read TGCGCCAGCAGCTTTGCCAGGCAAGAGACCCAGTACTTC. This chain joins TRBV5-1 and TRBJ2-5; D remains ambiguous. V lost 2 bases to trimming and J lost 2 bases, with 7 bases between them. The CDR3 consists of 13 residues. Germline assignment: CDR1 SGHRS and CDR2 YFSETQ.

The chain has TRBV25-1 and TRBJ1-6; TRBD1 matches at 8 bases. The CDR3 has 14 residues. V was clipped by 3 bases and J by 9 bases; unmatched bases: 4. Germline V gene sequence: CDR1 MGHDK, CDR2 SYGVNS. CDR3 nucleotide sequence: TGTGCCAGCAGTGATAGGCAGGGGGCTTCACCCCTCCACTTT. Its protein product is CASSDRQGASPLHF.

Ten or more counts support this clone. This chain connects TRBV6-4 to TRBJ2-3; 11 bases match TRBD2. V shed 2 bases, J shed 3 bases, and the junction held 4 bases outside the gene matches. The CDR3 extends over 16 amino acids. The germline V gene has CDR1 MRHNA and CDR2 SNTAGT. CDR3 DNA sequence: TGTGCCAGCAGTGACAGGGGGACTAGCGGAACAGATACGCAGTATTTT. Protein product: CASSDRGTSGTDTQYF.

This sequence joins TRBV11-2 and TRBJ1-3; TRBD1 is a possible D gene (6 bases). The germline gives CDR1 SGHAT, CDR2 FQNNGV. This CDR3 has 14 residues. The germline V and J ends were trimmed by 8 bases and 0 bases, with 11 bases remaining between them. The CDR3 DNA reads TGTGCCAGCCGGGACATAGCCTCTGGAAACACCATATATTTT. This codes for CASRDIASGNTIYF.

The gene calls are TRBV6-5 and TRBJ2-7; D possibly corresponds to TRBD1 (7 bases). V lost 5 bases to trimming and J lost 2 bases, with 10 bases between them. This CDR3 contains 13 residues. The V gene's germline CDR1 is MNHEY and CDR2 SVGAGI. CDR3 loop: CASSRGTAYEQYF. The CDR3 DNA reads as TGTGCCAGCAGTCGGGGGACAGCCTACGAGCAGTACTTC.

Regarding this clone: Other DNA sequences in the same sample also yield this CDR3. The chain couples TRBV28 to TRBJ1-3, with D hard to call. This CDR3 contains 14 residues. V was trimmed by 3 bases and J by 1 base, leaving 7 bases between them. The V gene's germline CDR1 is MDHEN and CDR2 SYDVKM. CDR3 nucleotide sequence: TGTGCCAGCAGTTTTCGGGGATCTGGAAACACCATATATTTT. This gives the protein CASSFRGSGNTIYF.

This clone was observed a few times. This chain links TRBV7-6 with TRBJ1-4, with 9 bases fitting TRBD1. Trimming cost V 5 bases and J 6 bases; bases outside gene matches: 4. CDR3 size: 14 residues. Germline loops: CDR1 SGHVS, CDR2 FNYEAQ. CDR3 in amino acids: CASSHRGQDEKLFF. The CDR3 nucleotides are TGTGCCAGCAGCCACAGGGGGCAGGATGAAAAACTGTTTTTT.

In the case of this clone: Germline and junction disagree at one end, which may indicate a read error. This chain's CDR3 is CASSPAGHLQETQYF. The DNA for the CDR3 is TGTGCCAGCAGCCCAGCGGGACACCTTCAAGAGACTCAGTACTTC. The rearrangement joins TRBV7-9 to TRBJ2-5; tentatively, D is TRBD2 (7 bases). Germline CDR1 reads SEHNR; CDR2 reads FQNEAQ (reference sequence). The CDR3 is 15 amino acids. Complete variable domain (other parts from reference TRBV7-9 and TRBJ2-5): DTGVSQNPRHKITKRGQNVTFRCDPISEHNRLYWYRQTLGQGPEFLTYFQNEAQLEKSRLLSDRFSAERPKGSFSTLEIQRTEQGDSAMYLCASSPAGHLQETQYFGPGTRLLVL.

The chain is built from TRBV5-6 and TRBJ2-5; TRBD2 might be the D (5 bases). From germline, CDR1 is SGHDT and CDR2 YYEEEE. V lost 4 bases and J lost 5, with 15 bases in between. CDR3 length equals 14 residues. CDR3 protein: CASSLAVPGETQYF. The CDR3 nucleotides read TGTGCCAGCAGCCTGGCCGTCCCGGGGGAGACCCAGTACTTC.

The gene calls are TRBV11-2 and TRBJ2-7, with 8 nucleotides matching TRBD1. CDR3 length equals 16 residues. Germline values: CDR1 SGHAT, CDR2 FQNNGV. V was clipped by 1 base and J by 4 bases; unmatched bases: 9. CDR3 in amino acids: CASSLVGTGAPYEQYF. In DNA form, the CDR3 reads TGTGCCAGCAGCTTAGTCGGGACAGGAGCCCCGTACGAGCAGTACTTC. Full variable domain (rest looked up from reference TRBV11-2 and TRBJ2-7): EAGVAQSPRYKIIEKRQSVAFWCNPISGHATLYWYQQILGQGPKLLIQFQNNGVVDDSQLPKDRFSAERLKGVDSTLKIQPAKLEDSAVYLCASSLVGTGAPYEQYFGPGTRLTVT.

J is TRBJ1-6 and V is TRBV2; TRBD1 matches 7 bases. Trimming removed 3 bases from V and 11 bases from J; junction bases left unmatched: 10. The CDR3 runs 15 residues. The germline gives CDR1 SNHLY, CDR2 FYNNEI. The DNA for the CDR3 is TGTGCCAGCAGTGAGTCCGAGACAGGGTCTACACCCCTCCACTTT. Its translation: CASSESETGSTPLHF. The complete variable domain, with remaining parts taken from reference TRBV2 and TRBJ1-6, reads EPEVTQTPSHQVTQMGQEVILRCVPISNHLYFYWYRQILGQKVEFLVSFYNNEISEKSEIFDDQFSVERPDGSNFTLKIRSTKLEDSAMYFCASSESETGSTPLHFGNGTRLTVT.

This clone showed up just once. V usage is TRBV28 and J usage is TRBJ1-3, with 7 bases identical to TRBD1. Germline assignment: CDR1 MDHEN and CDR2 SYDVKM. Trimming removed 4 bases from V and 0 bases from J; junction bases left unmatched: 6. The CDR3 length is 16 residues. The CDR3 DNA reads TGTGCCAGCAGTTCAGGGGGAATCACCTCTGGAAACACCATATATTTT. It specifies CASSSGGITSGNTIYF.

V is TRBV6-4 and J is TRBJ2-1, with 8 bases matching TRBD1. CDR3 length: 15 residues. Germline assignment: CDR1 MRHNA and CDR2 SNTAGT. The junction had 9 bases not matched to a gene; V was cut back by 5 bases and J by 6 bases. CDR3 amino acids: CASSRTHTGGNEQFF. CDR3 coding DNA: TGTGCCAGCAGTAGAACACACACAGGGGGCAATGAGCAGTTCTTC.

J is TRBJ2-3 and V is TRBV7-9, with TRBD2 matching 8 bases. Germline CDR1 is SEHNR and CDR2 is FQNEAQ (reference sequence). The ends lost 6 bases at V and 1 base at J; junction bases unmatched: 6. This CDR3 has 15 residues. The CDR3 loop reads CASRGSGGRTDTQYF. The CDR3 DNA reads as TGTGCCAGCAGGGGGAGCGGGGGCCGCACAGATACGCAGTATTTT. The full variable domain, in which reference TRBV7-9 and TRBJ2-3 provide the parts outside the CDR3, is DTGVSQNPRHKITKRGQNVTFRCDPISEHNRLYWYRQTLGQGPEFLTYFQNEAQLEKSRLLSDRFSAERPKGSFSTLEIQRTEQGDSAMYLCASRGSGGRTDTQYFGPGTRLTVL.

CDR3 DNA: TGTGCCAGCAGCTTAGCGCTAGGGACAGGGAAACAAGAGACCCAGTACTTC. Residues: CASSLALGTGKQETQYF. This sequence joins TRBV7-2 and TRBJ2-5, with 9 bases aligning to TRBD1. J gave up 2 bases and V 0 bases, and 7 bases lay outside the gene matches. The CDR3 sequence is 17 residues long. CDR1 and CDR2 from the germline V gene are SGHTA and FQGNSA.

The chain joins TRBV7-2 to TRBJ2-2; D not resolved. The germline V and J ends were trimmed by 1 base and 1 base, with 7 bases remaining between them. Germline V gene lookup returns CDR1 SGHTA and CDR2 FQGNSA. The CDR3 has 15 residues. As DNA, the CDR3 is TGTGCCAGCAGCTTAGTCGTAGTGAACACCGGGGAGCTGTTTTTT. Translated, it gives CASSLVVVNTGELFF.

The chain employs TRBV5-6 and TRBJ1-1; TRBD1 aligns across 10 bases. V was pared by 2 bases and J by 2 bases, with 12 bases of the junction left unmatched. This CDR3 is 18 amino acids long. Germline V gene sequence: CDR1 SGHDT, CDR2 YYEEEE. The CDR3 DNA reads TGTGCCAGCAGCTTTAGAAATCGACAGGGGGCCTCAAACACTGAAGCTTTCTTT. Its protein is CASSFRNRQGASNTEAFF.

This CDR3 reads CASSYSGGWNTGELFF. CDR3 bases: TGTGCCAGCAGTTACTCGGGAGGATGGAACACCGGGGAGCTGTTTTTT. The gene calls are TRBV6-5 and TRBJ2-2, with a weak D call TRBD2 (6 bases). The CDR3 extends over 16 amino acids. Trimming stripped 0 bases from V and 1 base from J, with 9 bases between. From germline, CDR1 is MNHEY and CDR2 SVGAGI.

The CDR3 coding sequence is TGTGCCAGTAGCTACAGGGATTCGGGCACCGGGGAGCTGTTTTTT. It encodes CASSYRDSGTGELFF. This chain joins TRBV19 and TRBJ2-2; tentatively, D is TRBD1 (6 bases). The CDR3 sequence is 15 residues long. Germline V gives CDR1 LNHDA, CDR2 SQIVND (reference sequence). The V end lost 6 bases, the J end lost 4 bases, and 15 bases lay between the germline ends.